These 30 T cell receptor beta chains originate from one sample sequenced in a study of T cell responses to AZD1222 COVID-19 vaccine. Sequencing used immunoSEQ multiplex PCR; TCRdb keeps in-frame clones, though not all of them. Of some 170,000 clones listed, approximately 90% are singletons. The sample here was peripheral blood, taken 28 days after the second AZD1222 dose. All receptors derive from an adult who received the AZD1222 COVID-19 vaccine.

The chain uses TRBV5-8 and TRBJ1-3; TRBD1 aligns across 9 bases. Germline CDR1 reads SGHTS; CDR2 reads YDEGEE. Germline trimming cut 4 bases from V and 4 bases from J; bases unmatched to any gene: 6. This CDR3 spans 15 amino acids. The CDR3 here is CASSRDRAEGNTIYF. Here the CDR3 DNA reads TGTGCCAGCAGCCGGGACAGGGCAGAAGGAAACACCATATATTTT.

J is TRBJ2-6 and V is TRBV10-3; D might be TRBD1 (6 bases). There are 18 residues in the CDR3. V lost 3 bases and J 2 bases, leaving 17 bases between the germline ends. Germline CDR1 reads ENHRY; CDR2 reads SYGVKD. CDR3 in DNA: TGTGCCATCAGTGATTTTAAGAGAGGGGGAACTGGGGCCAACGTCCTGACTTTC. Its translation is CAISDFKRGGTGANVLTF.

The V call is TRBV3-1 (or the pseudogene TRBV3-2), the J call TRBJ2-4; TRBD2 matches 7 bases. Germline V gene data show CDR1 as LGHDT and CDR2 as YNNKEL (reference sequence). V shed 4 bases and J 8 bases; nucleotides not matched to a gene: 14. The CDR3 is 16 amino acids. The CDR3 is CASSPRRWGGNDIQYF. CDR3 nucleotide sequence: TGTGCCAGCAGCCCCCGCCGTTGGGGGGGGAATGACATTCAGTACTTC.

The chain couples TRBV6-2 or TRBV6-3 to TRBJ1-4, with D tentatively TRBD1 (5 bases). The germline gives CDR1 MNHEY, CDR2 SVGEGT. The V and J ends lost 3 bases and 0 bases respectively, with 14 bases between them. The CDR3 is 17 residues long. The CDR3 DNA reads as TGTGCCAGCAGTTATGGTTGGACATCCTCAACTAATGAAAAACTGTTTTTT. Protein: CASSYGWTSSTNEKLFF.

V is TRBV6-1 and J is TRBJ2-6, with no clear D. The CDR3 extends over 17 amino acids. V lost 2 bases to trimming and J lost 2 bases, with 13 bases between them. The V gene's germline CDR1 is MNHNS and CDR2 SASEGT. CDR3 coding DNA: TGTGCCAGCAGTGAACTGCCCCAGGTGACTGGGGCCAACGTCCTGACTTTC. Protein: CASSELPQVTGANVLTF.

The rearrangement joins TRBV5-1 to TRBJ2-3, with 7 bases that match TRBD2. The CDR3 length is 14 residues. Germline V gene lookup returns CDR1 SGHRS and CDR2 YFSETQ. V was pared by 4 bases and J by 6 bases, with 8 bases of the junction left unmatched. DNA of the CDR3: TGCGCCAGCAGCACGCGACTAGCATCTGATACGCAGTATTTT. This codes for CASSTRLASDTQYF.

The chain is built from TRBV2 and TRBJ2-1, with unresolved D. V gave up 4 bases and J gave up 15 bases, with 19 bases separating them. The CDR3 is made up of 13 amino acids. CDR1 and CDR2 (germline): SNHLY, FYNNEI. CDR3 residues: CASSVVWSGVRFF. The CDR3 DNA is TGTGCCAGCAGTGTAGTTTGGTCGGGCGTGAGGTTCTTC. Full variable domain (missing parts from reference TRBV2 and TRBJ2-1): EPEVTQTPSHQVTQMGQEVILRCVPISNHLYFYWYRQILGQKVEFLVSFYNNEISEKSEIFDDQFSVERPDGSNFTLKIRSTKLEDSAMYFCASSVVWSGVRFFGPGTRLTVL.

On this clone: Relative to the germline gene, one junction end is altered; a read error may explain this. The J gene is TRBJ1-1, the V gene TRBV5-1; D is uncertain. There are 12 residues in the CDR3. CDR1 SGHRS and CDR2 YFSETQ come from the germline V gene. CDR3 amino acids: CASSLGNAEAFF. The CDR3 coding sequence is TGCGCCAGCAGCTTGGGGAACGCTGAAGCTTTCTTT.

This clone was seen once. The J gene is TRBJ2-3, the V gene TRBV9; 10 bases fit TRBD2. Germline-derived CDR1 and CDR2 are SGDLS and YYNGEE. The CDR3 runs to 15 residues. V gave up 4 bases and J gave up 4 bases; unmatched junction bases: 6. Here the CDR3 reads CASSPSGLASDTQYF. The CDR3 DNA sequence: TGTGCCAGCAGCCCATCGGGACTAGCGTCAGATACGCAGTATTTT.

This clone came up once. The rearrangement links TRBV5-8 to TRBJ1-1, with D maybe TRBD1 (5 bases). Germline V lookup: CDR1 SGHTS, CDR2 YDEGEE. This CDR3 spans 14 amino acids. Trimming left V 0 bases short and J 3 bases short, with 9 bases between. CDR3 in DNA: TGTGCCAGCAGCTTGGATCTGGGGGACACTGAAGCTTTCTTT. This gives the protein CASSLDLGDTEAFF.

V usage is TRBV2 and J usage is TRBJ1-2, with 10 bases aligning to TRBD1. Germline CDR1 reads SNHLY; CDR2 reads FYNNEI. After removal of 5 bases from V and 1 base from J, the junction contained 7 bases not matched to a gene. There are 16 residues in the CDR3. In DNA, the CDR3 is TGTGCCAGCAGTCTCGGGACAGGGGTTTTTAACTATGGCTACACCTTC. This translates into CASSLGTGVFNYGYTF. The variable domain in full, completed from reference TRBV2 and TRBJ1-2, reads EPEVTQTPSHQVTQMGQEVILRCVPISNHLYFYWYRQILGQKVEFLVSFYNNEISEKSEIFDDQFSVERPDGSNFTLKIRSTKLEDSAMYFCASSLGTGVFNYGYTFGSGTRLTVV.

The chain joins TRBV7-9 to TRBJ2-1, with unresolved D. The CDR3 is made up of 13 amino acids. Looked up from germline, CDR1 is SEHNR and CDR2 is FQNEAQ (reference sequence). V lost 2 bases, J lost 5 bases, and 7 bases lay in between. CDR3 in amino acids: CASSLYVDNEQFF. Written as DNA, the CDR3 is TGTGCCAGCAGCTTATACGTCGACAATGAGCAGTTCTTC. Filled out from reference TRBV7-9 and TRBJ2-1, the complete variable domain reads DTGVSQNPRHKITKRGQNVTFRCDPISEHNRLYWYRQTLGQGPEFLTYFQNEAQLEKSRLLSDRFSAERPKGSFSTLEIQRTEQGDSAMYLCASSLYVDNEQFFGPGTRLTVL.

With regard to this clone: Other DNA sequences in the sample encode the same CDR3. The chain joins TRBV27 to TRBJ2-6; D remains unclear. V lost 3 bases and J 3 bases, leaving 3 bases between the germline ends. Germline V CDR1 and CDR2: MNHEY, SMNVEV (reference sequence). This CDR3 contains 13 residues. The CDR3 spells CASSLGGANVLTF. In nucleotides, the CDR3 is TGTGCCAGCAGTTTGGGTGGGGCCAACGTCCTGACTTTC.

Turning to this clone: At one end, the junction sequence differs from germline, possibly due to a read error. The V and J genes are TRBV7-7 and TRBJ1-4; possibly TRBD1 for D (5 bases). The germline V gene has CDR1 SSHAT and CDR2 FNYEAQ (reference sequence). There are 15 residues in the CDR3. CDR3 nucleotides: TGTGCTAGCAGCTTAGGGGTCAGCCTTAATGAAAAACTGTTTTTT. This gives the protein CASSLGVSLNEKLFF.

This chain connects TRBV12-3 or TRBV12-4 to TRBJ2-5; 9 bases match TRBD1. The ends lost 6 bases at V and 5 bases at J; junction bases unmatched: 4. This CDR3 spans 13 amino acids. The CDR3 sequence: CASRQGARETQYF. CDR3 coding DNA: TGTGCCAGCAGACAGGGGGCGCGGGAGACCCAGTACTTC.

The chain links TRBV11-2 to TRBJ1-4; D possibly corresponds to TRBD1 (6 bases). V was trimmed by 5 bases and J by 8 bases, leaving 18 bases between them. Germline assignment: CDR1 SGHAT and CDR2 FQNNGV. The length of the CDR3 is 15 residues. The CDR3 spells CASSAFQGYGEKLFF. CDR3 sequence (DNA): TGTGCCAGCAGCGCCTTCCAGGGGTACGGGGAAAAACTGTTTTTT.

The chain is built from TRBV5-1 and TRBJ1-1; D ambiguous. This CDR3 is built from 14 residues. The ends were cut back, 0 bases at V and 2 bases at J, with 8 bases in the middle. Germline V gene sequence: CDR1 SGHRS, CDR2 YFSETQ. CDR3 nucleotides: TGCGCCAGCAGCTTGGGAGATGTAAACACTGAAGCTTTCTTT. Protein: CASSLGDVNTEAFF.

The gene calls are TRBV4-2 and TRBJ1-2; D not certain. Germline CDR1 is LGHNA and CDR2 is YNFKEQ. The V end was cut by 1 base, the J end by 0 bases, with 6 bases between. This CDR3 is 14 amino acids long. In DNA, the CDR3 is TGTGCCAGCAGCCAAGTGAGTTCTAACTATGGCTACACCTTC. Protein sequence: CASSQVSSNYGYTF.

This chain connects TRBV9 to TRBJ1-2; a possible D gene is TRBD1 (6 bases). The V gene's germline CDR1 is SGDLS and CDR2 YYNGEE. V was clipped by 4 bases and J by 0 bases, with 13 bases between them. This CDR3 spans 15 amino acids. DNA for the CDR3: TGTGCCAGCAGCCCAGAGGGACAAGCTAACTATGGCTACACCTTC. Translation: CASSPEGQANYGYTF.

The rearrangement uses TRBV18 and TRBJ2-1; 7 positions match TRBD2. J gave up 1 base and V 6 bases, and 9 bases lay outside the gene matches. This CDR3 is 16 amino acids long. Germline V gene lookup returns CDR1 KGHSH and CDR2 LQKENI. The CDR3: CASSRVGEGSYNEQFF. Written as DNA, the CDR3 is TGTGCCAGCTCCCGAGTTGGGGAGGGATCCTACAATGAGCAGTTCTTC.

The gene calls are TRBV5-6 and TRBJ1-3, with D perhaps TRBD1 (5 bases). The germline gives CDR1 SGHDT, CDR2 YYEEEE. V lost 4 bases, J lost 0 bases, and 23 bases lay in between. This CDR3 contains 19 residues. The CDR3 loop is CASSRGAVGTWGSGNTIYF. The CDR3 bases are TGTGCCAGCAGCCGAGGGGCAGTCGGTACCTGGGGCTCTGGAAACACCATATATTTT.

The chain joins TRBV9 to TRBJ1-6; maybe TRBD1 (5 bases). Deletions cut 4 bases from V and 9 bases from J, with 17 bases between. The germline V gene encodes CDR1 SGDLS and CDR2 YYNGEE. CDR3 length: 15 amino acids. As DNA, the CDR3 is TGTGCCAGCAGCCCCTCGGGGGTAATAGTTTCACCCCTCCACTTT. Translating it yields CASSPSGVIVSPLHF.

This clone was picked up one time. J is TRBJ1-1 and V is TRBV18; D perhaps matches TRBD1 (6 bases). This CDR3 contains 14 residues. Germline CDR1 reads KGHSH; CDR2 reads LQKENI. V lost 5 bases and J lost 5, with 15 bases in between. The CDR3 DNA follows: TGTGCCAGCTCAACAACTACCGGGACAACTGAAGCTTTCTTT. Translated: CASSTTTGTTEAFF.

The chain's CDR3 is CASSSIGGGTEAFF. The CDR3 DNA reads as TGTGCCAGTAGTTCTATCGGGGGTGGCACTGAAGCTTTCTTT. The chain employs TRBV19 and TRBJ1-1, with D maybe TRBD1 (5 bases). The CDR3 has 14 amino acids. Trimming removed 5 bases at V and 4 bases at J, with 14 bases between. Germline V CDR1 and CDR2: LNHDA, SQIVND (reference sequence).

The CDR3: CASVLAGTGELFF. The CDR3 region has the DNA TGTGCCAGCGTGCTAGCGGGCACCGGGGAGCTGTTTTTT. The chain has TRBV2 and TRBJ2-2, with 8 bases lining up with TRBD2. In germline, CDR1 is SNHLY, CDR2 FYNNEI. The CDR3 contains 13 residues. With V trimmed by 8 bases and J by 4 bases, 3 bases remained unmatched.

The V call is TRBV5-1, the J call TRBJ1-4; D might be TRBD1 (5 bases). The V end lost 4 bases, the J end lost 0 bases, and 13 bases lay between the germline ends. Germline lookup yields CDR1 SGHRS and CDR2 YFSETQ. The CDR3 length is 16 residues. The CDR3 is CASSGETGATNEKLFF. The DNA of the CDR3 is TGCGCCAGCAGCGGAGAAACAGGCGCAACTAATGAAAAACTGTTTTTT.

V is TRBV19 and J is TRBJ2-1; D is unresolved. Germline-derived CDR1 and CDR2 are LNHDA and SQIVND (reference sequence). V shed 6 bases and J shed 5 bases, with 11 bases lying between them. This CDR3 comprises 13 residues. Written as DNA, the CDR3 is TGTGCCAGTAGACGTGACGGAAACAATGAGCAGTTCTTC. It translates to CASRRDGNNEQFF.

This sequence joins TRBV5-4 and TRBJ2-7; 7 positions match TRBD2. Germline values: CDR1 SGHNT, CDR2 YYREEE (reference sequence). The CDR3 has 14 residues. V shed 5 bases, J shed 1 base, and the junction held 6 bases outside the gene matches. CDR3: CASRSGLVSYEQYF. DNA of the CDR3: TGTGCCAGCAGATCCGGACTAGTTTCCTACGAGCAGTACTTC.

The chain carries TRBV30 and TRBJ1-3, with D hard to call. CDR3 size: 12 residues. V was shortened by 2 bases and J by 0 bases, with 2 bases between the two germline ends. CDR1 and CDR2 (germline): GTSNPN, SVGIG (reference sequence). CDR3 residues: CAWSISGNTIYF. The CDR3 bases are TGTGCCTGGAGTATCTCTGGAAACACCATATATTTT.

The chain is built from TRBV2 and TRBJ2-7, with D possibly being TRBD1 (5 bases). The CDR3 has 13 amino acids. V was trimmed by 4 bases and J by 2 bases, leaving 9 bases between them. CDR1 is SNHLY, CDR2 FYNNEI, per germline. The CDR3 loop reads CASSVTETYEQYF. DNA of the CDR3: TGTGCCAGCAGTGTGACAGAGACCTACGAGCAGTACTTC.